This TCR beta chain was observed in a study of shared T cell receptors in the human thymus. Libraries were prepared by immunoSEQ multiplex PCR; TCRdb keeps only in-frame clonotypes and omits some of them. The sample consists of approximately 580,000 clones, about four fifths of them appearing once. The table lists this clone with a few counts. Trimming removed 5 bases at V and 6 bases at J, with 13 bases between. Germline-derived CDR1 and CDR2 are LNHNV and YYDKDF (reference sequence). This CDR3 comprises 14 residues. The same sample was also used in a study of human thymus T cells. That paper adds: Serving as donors were healthy Finnish infants, each of whom was having open corrective surgery for congenital heart defects. Resections from corrective heart surgery provided thymus tissue. Among thymic and blood repertoires, usage of V and J genes appeared biased. Thymic repertoires from unrelated individuals overlapped highly, related research reported.

Sequenced material: thymocytes. This chain links TRBV15 with TRBJ1-4; D may be TRBD1 (6 bases). This TCR derives from a boy under two years old with a congenital heart defect. The DNA for the CDR3 is TGTGCCACCAGCGGGAGAGGACAGTATGAAAAACTGTTTTTT. Translation: CATSGRGQYEKLFF.